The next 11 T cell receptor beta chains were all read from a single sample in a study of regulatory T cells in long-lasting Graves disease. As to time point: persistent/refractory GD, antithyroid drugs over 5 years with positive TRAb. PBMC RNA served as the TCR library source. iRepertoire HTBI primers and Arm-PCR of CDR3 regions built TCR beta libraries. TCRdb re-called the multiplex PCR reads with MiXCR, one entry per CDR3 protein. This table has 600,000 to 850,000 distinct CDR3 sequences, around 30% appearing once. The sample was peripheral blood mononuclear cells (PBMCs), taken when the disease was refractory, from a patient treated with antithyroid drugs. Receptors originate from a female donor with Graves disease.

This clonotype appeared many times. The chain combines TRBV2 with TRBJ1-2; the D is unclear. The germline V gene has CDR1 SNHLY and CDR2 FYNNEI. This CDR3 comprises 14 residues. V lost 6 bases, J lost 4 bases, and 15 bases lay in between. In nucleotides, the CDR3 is TGTGCCAGCAGAGCCTCTTCGTCTGGCTATGGCTACACCTTC. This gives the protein CASRASSSGYGYTF.

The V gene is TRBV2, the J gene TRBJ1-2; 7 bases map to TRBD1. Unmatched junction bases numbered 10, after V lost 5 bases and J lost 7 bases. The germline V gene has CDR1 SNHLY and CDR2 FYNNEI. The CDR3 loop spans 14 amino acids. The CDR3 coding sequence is TGTGCCAGCAGTCCTACAAGACAGGGAGTTGGCTACACCTTC. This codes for CASSPTRQGVGYTF.

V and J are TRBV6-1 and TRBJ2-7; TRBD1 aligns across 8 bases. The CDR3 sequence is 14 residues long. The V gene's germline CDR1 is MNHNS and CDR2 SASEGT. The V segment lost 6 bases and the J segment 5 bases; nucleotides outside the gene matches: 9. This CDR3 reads CASSSRTGLDEQYF. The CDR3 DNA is TGTGCCAGCAGCTCCAGGACAGGGTTAGACGAGCAGTACTTC.

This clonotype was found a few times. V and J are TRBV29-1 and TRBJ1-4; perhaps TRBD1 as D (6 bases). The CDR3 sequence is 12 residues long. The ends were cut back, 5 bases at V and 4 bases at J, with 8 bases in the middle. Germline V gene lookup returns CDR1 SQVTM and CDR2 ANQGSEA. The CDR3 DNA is TGCAGCGTTAAGGACAGTAATGAAAAACTGTTTTTT. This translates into CSVKDSNEKLFF.

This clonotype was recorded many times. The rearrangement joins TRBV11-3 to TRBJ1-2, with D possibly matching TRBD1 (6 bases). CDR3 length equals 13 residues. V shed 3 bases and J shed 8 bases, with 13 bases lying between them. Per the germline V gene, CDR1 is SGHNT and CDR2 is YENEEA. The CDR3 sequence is CASSLTGGDGYTF. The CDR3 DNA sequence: TGTGCCAGCAGCTTGACAGGTGGTGACGGCTACACCTTC.

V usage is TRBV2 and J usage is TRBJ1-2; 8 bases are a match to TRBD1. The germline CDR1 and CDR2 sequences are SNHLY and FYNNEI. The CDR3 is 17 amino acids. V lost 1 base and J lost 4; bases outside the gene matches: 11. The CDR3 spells CASSEVSTGADPYGYTF. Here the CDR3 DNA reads TGTGCCAGCAGTGAAGTTTCGACAGGGGCCGACCCCTATGGCTACACCTTC.

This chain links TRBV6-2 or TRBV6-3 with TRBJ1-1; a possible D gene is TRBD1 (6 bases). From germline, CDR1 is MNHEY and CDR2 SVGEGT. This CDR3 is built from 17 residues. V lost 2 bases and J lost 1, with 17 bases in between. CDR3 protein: CASSYLRDTQENTEAFF. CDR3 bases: TGTGCCAGCAGTTACCTCCGGGACACCCAAGAGAACACTGAAGCTTTCTTT.

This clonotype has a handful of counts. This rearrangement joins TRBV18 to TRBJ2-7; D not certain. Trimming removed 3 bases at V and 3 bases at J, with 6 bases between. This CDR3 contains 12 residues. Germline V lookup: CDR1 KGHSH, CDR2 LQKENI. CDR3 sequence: CASSPSDYEQYF. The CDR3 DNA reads TGTGCCAGCTCACCCTCGGACTACGAGCAGTACTTC.

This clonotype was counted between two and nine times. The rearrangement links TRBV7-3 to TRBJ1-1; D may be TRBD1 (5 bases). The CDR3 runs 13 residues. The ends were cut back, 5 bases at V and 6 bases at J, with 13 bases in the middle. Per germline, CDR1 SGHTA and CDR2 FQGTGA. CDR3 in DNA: TGTGCCAGCAGCCCTACAGGTTCGCCTGAAGCTTTCTTT. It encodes CASSPTGSPEAFF.

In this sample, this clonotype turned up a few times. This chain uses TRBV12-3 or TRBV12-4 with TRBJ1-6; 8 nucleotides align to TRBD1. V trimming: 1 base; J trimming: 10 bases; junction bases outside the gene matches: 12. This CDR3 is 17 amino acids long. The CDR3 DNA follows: TGTGCCAGCAGTTTAGGGGGCCCCGGGACAGGATCGTCACCCCTCCACTTT. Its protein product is CASSLGGPGTGSSPLHF.

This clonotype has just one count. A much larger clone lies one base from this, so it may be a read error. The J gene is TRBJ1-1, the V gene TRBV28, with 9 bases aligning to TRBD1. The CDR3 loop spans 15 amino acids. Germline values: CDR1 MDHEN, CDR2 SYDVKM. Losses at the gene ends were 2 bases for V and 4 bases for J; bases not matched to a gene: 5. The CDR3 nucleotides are TGTGCCAGCAGTTTACCGGGACAGGGAGTCACTGAAGCTTTCTTT. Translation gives CASSLPGQGVTEAFF.